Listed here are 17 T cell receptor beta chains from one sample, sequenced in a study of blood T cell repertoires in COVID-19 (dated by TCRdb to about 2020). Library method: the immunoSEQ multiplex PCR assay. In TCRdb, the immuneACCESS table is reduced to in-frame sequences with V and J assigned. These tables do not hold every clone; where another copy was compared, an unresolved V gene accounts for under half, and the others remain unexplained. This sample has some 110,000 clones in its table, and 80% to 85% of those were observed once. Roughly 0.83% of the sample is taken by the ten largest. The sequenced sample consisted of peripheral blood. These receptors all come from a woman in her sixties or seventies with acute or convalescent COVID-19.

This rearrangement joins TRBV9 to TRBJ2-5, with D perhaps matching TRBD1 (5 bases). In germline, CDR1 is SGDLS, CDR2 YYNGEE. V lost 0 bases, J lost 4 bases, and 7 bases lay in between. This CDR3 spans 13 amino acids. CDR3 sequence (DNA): TGTGCCAGCAGCGTAGACCAGGGAGAGACCCAGTACTTC. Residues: CASSVDQGETQYF.

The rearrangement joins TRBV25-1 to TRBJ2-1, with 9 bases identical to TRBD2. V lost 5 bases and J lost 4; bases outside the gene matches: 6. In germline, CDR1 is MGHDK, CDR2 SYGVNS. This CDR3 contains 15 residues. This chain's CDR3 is CASSLAGSTYNEQFF. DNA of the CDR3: TGTGCCAGCAGTCTAGCGGGATCCACTTACAATGAGCAGTTCTTC.

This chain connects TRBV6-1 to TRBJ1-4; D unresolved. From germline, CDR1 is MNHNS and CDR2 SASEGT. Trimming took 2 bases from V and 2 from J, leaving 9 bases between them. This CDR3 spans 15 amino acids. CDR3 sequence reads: CASSEISGTNEKLFF. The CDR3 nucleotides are TGTGCCAGCAGTGAAATTTCGGGGACTAATGAAAAACTGTTTTTT.

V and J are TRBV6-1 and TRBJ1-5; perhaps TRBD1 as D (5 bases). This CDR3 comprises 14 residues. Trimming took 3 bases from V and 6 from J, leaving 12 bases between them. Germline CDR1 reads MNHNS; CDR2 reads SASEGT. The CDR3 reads CASSDGGEVQPQHF. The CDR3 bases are TGTGCCAGCAGTGACGGAGGGGAGGTTCAGCCCCAGCATTTT.

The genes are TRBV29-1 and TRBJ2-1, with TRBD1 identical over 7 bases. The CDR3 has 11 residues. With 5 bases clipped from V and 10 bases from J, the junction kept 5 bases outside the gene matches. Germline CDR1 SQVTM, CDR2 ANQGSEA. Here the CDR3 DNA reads TGCAGCGTTCGACAGGGTCACGAGCAGTTCTTC. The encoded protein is CSVRQGHEQFF.

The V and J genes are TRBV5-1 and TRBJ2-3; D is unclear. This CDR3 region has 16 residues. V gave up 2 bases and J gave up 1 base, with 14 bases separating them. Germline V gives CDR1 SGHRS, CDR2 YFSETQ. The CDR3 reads CASSFRPVGGTDTQYF. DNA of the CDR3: TGCGCCAGCAGCTTTCGACCGGTGGGCGGCACAGATACGCAGTATTTT.

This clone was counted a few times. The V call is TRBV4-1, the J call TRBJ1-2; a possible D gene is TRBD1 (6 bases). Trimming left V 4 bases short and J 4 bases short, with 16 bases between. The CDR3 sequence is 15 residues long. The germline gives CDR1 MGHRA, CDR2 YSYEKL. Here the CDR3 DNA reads TGCGCCAGCAGCCCCCAGTGGACAGACAGCTATGGCTACACCTTC. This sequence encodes CASSPQWTDSYGYTF.

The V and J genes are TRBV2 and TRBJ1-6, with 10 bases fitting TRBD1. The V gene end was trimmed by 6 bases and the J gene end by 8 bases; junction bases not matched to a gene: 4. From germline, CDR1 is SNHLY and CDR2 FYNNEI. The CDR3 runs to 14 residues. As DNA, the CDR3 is TGTGCCAGCAGGGGGGACAGGGGATATTCACCCCTCCACTTT. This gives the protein CASRGDRGYSPLHF.

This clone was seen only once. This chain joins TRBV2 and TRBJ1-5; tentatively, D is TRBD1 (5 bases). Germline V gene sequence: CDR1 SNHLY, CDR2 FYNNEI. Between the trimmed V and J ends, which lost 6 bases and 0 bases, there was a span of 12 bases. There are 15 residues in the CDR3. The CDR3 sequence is CASRKQGFSNQPQHF. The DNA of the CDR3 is TGTGCCAGCAGAAAGCAGGGATTTAGCAATCAGCCCCAGCATTTT.

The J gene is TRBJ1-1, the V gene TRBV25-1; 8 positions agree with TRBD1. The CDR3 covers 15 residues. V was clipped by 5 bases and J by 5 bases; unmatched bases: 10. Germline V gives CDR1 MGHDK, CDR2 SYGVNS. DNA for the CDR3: TGTGCCAGCAGTTCCGCTACAGGGGGGAGGACTGAAGCTTTCTTT. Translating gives CASSSATGGRTEAFF. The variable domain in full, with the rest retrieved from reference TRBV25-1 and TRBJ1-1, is EADIYQTPRYLVIGTGKKITLECSQTMGHDKMYWYQQDPGMELHLIHYSYGVNSTEKGDLSSESTVSRIRTEHFPLTLESARPSHTSQYLCASSSATGGRTEAFFGQGTRLTVV.

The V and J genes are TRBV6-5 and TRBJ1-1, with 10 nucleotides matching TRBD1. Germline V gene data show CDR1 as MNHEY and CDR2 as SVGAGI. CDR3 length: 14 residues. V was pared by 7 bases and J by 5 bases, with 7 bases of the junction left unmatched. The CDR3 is CASTRTGGWTEAFF. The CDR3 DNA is TGTGCCAGCACGAGGACAGGGGGTTGGACTGAAGCTTTCTTT.

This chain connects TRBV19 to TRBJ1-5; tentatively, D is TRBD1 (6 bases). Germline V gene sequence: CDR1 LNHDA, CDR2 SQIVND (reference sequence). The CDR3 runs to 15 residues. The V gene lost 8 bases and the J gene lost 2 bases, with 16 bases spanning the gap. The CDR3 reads CASAAGQLGNQPQHF. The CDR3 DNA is TGTGCCAGTGCGGCCGGACAGTTGGGCAATCAGCCCCAGCATTTT.

The CDR3 protein is CASGGQIYNEQFF. The DNA of the CDR3 is TGTGCCAGCGGGGGACAGATCTACAATGAGCAGTTCTTC. The gene calls are TRBV25-1 and TRBJ2-1; 7 nucleotides match TRBD1. The CDR3 consists of 13 residues. Germline V gives CDR1 MGHDK, CDR2 SYGVNS. J lost 3 bases, V lost 8 bases, and 4 bases had no gene match.

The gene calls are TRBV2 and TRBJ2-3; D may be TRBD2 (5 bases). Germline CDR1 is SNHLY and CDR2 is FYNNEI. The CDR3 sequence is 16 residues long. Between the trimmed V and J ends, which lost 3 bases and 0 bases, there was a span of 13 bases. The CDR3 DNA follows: TGTGCCAGCAGTGACCTAAGCGGTCCTAGCACAGATACGCAGTATTTT. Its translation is CASSDLSGPSTDTQYF.

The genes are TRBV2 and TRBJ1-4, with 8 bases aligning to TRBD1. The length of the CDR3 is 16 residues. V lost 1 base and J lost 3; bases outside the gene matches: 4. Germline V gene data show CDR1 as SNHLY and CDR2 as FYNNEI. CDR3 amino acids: CASSEEPTGANEKLFF. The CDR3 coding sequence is TGTGCCAGCAGTGAAGAGCCGACAGGGGCTAATGAAAAACTGTTTTTT.

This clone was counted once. CDR3 DNA sequence: TGCGCCAGCAGCTTAATATCAACTAGCCGGAGGGGAGAGACCCAGTACTTC. Protein sequence: CASSLISTSRRGETQYF. The chain combines TRBV5-1 with TRBJ2-5, with a tentative D call TRBD2 (6 bases). This CDR3 is 17 amino acids long. CDR1 is SGHRS, CDR2 YFSETQ, per germline. The V and J ends lost 2 bases and 4 bases respectively, with 21 bases between them.

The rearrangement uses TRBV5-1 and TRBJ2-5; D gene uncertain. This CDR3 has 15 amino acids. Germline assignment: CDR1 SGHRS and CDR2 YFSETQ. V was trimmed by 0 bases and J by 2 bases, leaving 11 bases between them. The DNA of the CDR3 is TGCGCCAGCAGCTTGGTTTCTGCGTTTCAAGAGACCCAGTACTTC. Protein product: CASSLVSAFQETQYF. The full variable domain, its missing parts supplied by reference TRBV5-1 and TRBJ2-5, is KAGVTQTPRYLIKTRGQQVTLSCSPISGHRSVSWYQQTPGQGLQFLFEYFSETQRNKGNFPGRFSGRQFSNSRSEMNVSTLELGDSALYLCASSLVSAFQETQYFGPGTRLLVL.